Listed below are T cell receptor beta chains from one sample, sequenced in a study of CD8+ T cells in alopecia areata. Only in-frame clones appear in the TCRdb table, and some are missing; sequencing was by immunoSEQ multiplex PCR. Among 190,000 or so clones listed, over 45% were seen once. This material consisted of CD4+ T cells sorted from blood, taken at week 24, from a patient treated with tofacitinib. The receptors stem from a human donor with alopecia areata. The CDR3 runs from the conserved cysteine through the conserved F or W. Each record gives: CDR3 protein, CDR3 DNA, V gene, D gene, J gene, clone size. A D gene is named only where the DNA matches it firmly. Rows give clone size only sometimes, using once, few, many, or a class for an expanded clone.

CDR3 protein: CASSGQASNQPQHF; CDR3 DNA: TGTGCCAGCAGCGGACAGGCTAGCAATCAGCCCCAGCATTTT; V gene: TRBV2; D gene: TRBD1; J gene: TRBJ1-5; clone size: -
CDR3 protein: CASSVDPGGLKYF; CDR3 DNA: TGTGCCAGCAGCGTAGATCCGGGGGGCCTGAAGTACTTC; V gene: TRBV9; D gene: -; J gene: TRBJ2-5; clone size: -
CDR3 protein: CASSPPPGDYNEQFF; CDR3 DNA: TGTGCCAGCTCACCGCCGCCAGGGGACTACAATGAGCAGTTCTTC; V gene: TRBV18; D gene: -; J gene: TRBJ2-1; clone size: -
CDR3 protein: CASSLVGRTSTDTQYF; CDR3 DNA: TGTGCCAGCAGCTTGGTCGGTAGAACTAGCACAGATACGCAGTATTTT; V gene: TRBV5-6; D gene: -; J gene: TRBJ2-3; clone size: -
CDR3 protein: CASTRDRMNTEAFF; CDR3 DNA: TGCGCCAGCACGCGGGACAGGATGAACACTGAAGCTTTCTTT; V gene: TRBV5-1; D gene: TRBD1; J gene: TRBJ1-1; clone size: -
CDR3 protein: CASSVTGENTDTQYF; CDR3 DNA: TGTGCCAGCAGCGTTACTGGCGAGAACACAGATACGCAGTATTTT; V gene: TRBV9; D gene: -; J gene: TRBJ2-3; clone size: -
CDR3 protein: CASSEGGLQETQYF; CDR3 DNA: TGTGCCAGCAGTGAAGGGGGGCTCCAAGAGACCCAGTACTTC; V gene: TRBV2; D gene: -; J gene: TRBJ2-5; clone size: -
CDR3 protein: CASTVLAGAYNEQFF; CDR3 DNA: TGTGCCAGCACCGTTCTAGCGGGGGCATACAATGAGCAGTTCTTC; V gene: TRBV6-6; D gene: TRBD2; J gene: TRBJ2-1; clone size: few
CDR3 protein: CASSVNTDLGNIQYF; CDR3 DNA: TGTGCCAGCAGCGTAAATACCGACCTGGGAAACATTCAGTACTTC; V gene: TRBV9; D gene: -; J gene: TRBJ2-4; clone size: -
CDR3 protein: CASSLRVTGVAGYTF; CDR3 DNA: TGTGCCAGCAGTTTACGGGTAACGGGGGTGGCTGGCTACACCTTC; V gene: TRBV27; D gene: -; J gene: TRBJ1-2; clone size: -
CDR3 protein: CASSHDRNQPQHF; CDR3 DNA: TGTGCCAGCTCACATGACAGGAATCAGCCCCAGCATTTT; V gene: TRBV18; D gene: -; J gene: TRBJ1-5; clone size: few
CDR3 protein: CASSPPSSYEQYF; CDR3 DNA: TGTGCCAGCTCACCACCAAGTTCCTACGAGCAGTACTTC; V gene: TRBV18; D gene: -; J gene: TRBJ2-7; clone size: -
CDR3 protein: CASSPTTSAQETQYF; CDR3 DNA: TGTGCCAGCAGCCCGACGACTAGCGCACAAGAGACCCAGTACTTC; V gene: TRBV9; D gene: TRBD2; J gene: TRBJ2-5; clone size: -
CDR3 protein: CASSQSTDTQYF; CDR3 DNA: TGTGCCAGCAGCCAAAGCACAGATACGCAGTATTTT; V gene: TRBV7-2; D gene: -; J gene: TRBJ2-3; clone size: many
CDR3 protein: CASSARLAPDTQYF; CDR3 DNA: TGTGCCAGCAGCGCGCGACTAGCCCCAGATACGCAGTATTTT; V gene: TRBV5-4; D gene: TRBD2; J gene: TRBJ2-3; clone size: -
CDR3 protein: CASSPTADLYGYTF; CDR3 DNA: TGTGCCAGCAGCCCAACCGCCGACTTATATGGCTACACCTTC; V gene: TRBV27; D gene: -; J gene: TRBJ1-2; clone size: -
CDR3 protein: CASSPDRPLNTEAFF; CDR3 DNA: TGTGCCAGCAGCCCTGACCGGCCATTGAACACTGAAGCTTTCTTT; V gene: TRBV2; D gene: -; J gene: TRBJ1-1; clone size: few
CDR3 protein: CASRVSWGSYEQYF; CDR3 DNA: TGTGCCAGCAGGGTCAGTTGGGGAAGCTACGAGCAGTACTTC; V gene: TRBV7-2; D gene: -; J gene: TRBJ2-7; clone size: few
CDR3 protein: CAWLTSGGRRGYTF; CDR3 DNA: TGTGCCTGGTTGACGAGCGGGGGGCGCAGGGGCTACACCTTC; V gene: TRBV30; D gene: -; J gene: TRBJ1-2; clone size: -
CDR3 protein: CASSVAPASSYEQYF; CDR3 DNA: TGTGCCAGCAGCGTAGCTCCGGCTAGCTCCTACGAGCAGTACTTC; V gene: TRBV9; D gene: -; J gene: TRBJ2-7; clone size: few
CDR3 protein: CASSPRAINTGELFF; CDR3 DNA: TGTGCCAGCAGCCCCAGGGCCATTAACACCGGGGAGCTGTTTTTT; V gene: TRBV7-2; D gene: -; J gene: TRBJ2-2; clone size: once
CDR3 protein: CASTRPGGDYGYTF; CDR3 DNA: TGTGCCAGTACCCGACCAGGGGGCGACTATGGCTACACCTTC; V gene: TRBV19; D gene: TRBD1; J gene: TRBJ1-2; clone size: few
CDR3 protein: CASRVDSAANTEAFF; CDR3 DNA: TGTGCCAGCAGGGTGGACAGTGCGGCAAACACTGAAGCTTTCTTT; V gene: TRBV2; D gene: -; J gene: TRBJ1-1; clone size: -